The subject of this entry is one TCR beta chain. CDR3 length: 15 residues. Germline loops: CDR1 SNHLY, CDR2 FYNNEI. Trimming removed 7 bases from V and 3 bases from J; junction bases left unmatched: 6. These data originate in a study of T cells of healthy individuals. TCRdb analysed the 5' RACE reads with MiXCR anew, one entry per CDR3 protein. The sample records about 96,000 distinct CDR3 sequences, roughly 18% being singletons. This chain links TRBV2 with TRBJ2-2, with 9 nucleotides matching TRBD2. The receptor was isolated from a human donor in good health. CDR3 nucleotide sequence: TGTGCCAGCAAACTGACTAGCGGAGACACCGGGGAGCTGTTTTTT. This codes for CASKLTSGDTGELFF.